Each of the 21 T cell receptor beta chains below was sequenced from the same sample in a study of cytomegalovirus exposure and HLA in healthy donors. The primer mix had 60 Vbeta and 13 Jbeta primers. Measured with immunoSEQ multiplex PCR; TCRdb has only the in-frame clones, and not every one. The sample yields 100,000 to 150,000 clones, 81% seen once. Material for sequencing was PBMCs. The receptors stem from a man aged 18 to 29 in good health and CMV-seropositive.

The J gene is TRBJ2-1, the V gene TRBV5-6, with a possible D match to TRBD1 (5 bases). The germline CDR1 and CDR2 sequences are SGHDT and YYEEEE. V dropped 3 bases and J dropped 8 bases, with 12 bases sitting between them. The CDR3 is made up of 13 amino acids. In nucleotides, the CDR3 is TGTGCCAGCAGCTCGCAGGGATACGATGAGCAGTTCTTC. Residues: CASSSQGYDEQFF.

The chain couples TRBV6-5 to TRBJ2-1, with TRBD2 as a possible D gene (6 bases). V dropped 6 bases and J dropped 9 bases, with 15 bases sitting between them. CDR1 is MNHEY, CDR2 SVGAGI, per germline. This CDR3 has 13 amino acids. CDR3 bases: TGTGCCAGCAGGTCCCGACTAGTACGTGAGCAGTTCTTC. It yields the protein CASRSRLVREQFF.

This sequence joins TRBV4-1 and TRBJ2-3; tentatively, D is TRBD2 (6 bases). CDR3 length: 16 residues. The V gene lost 0 bases and the J gene lost 4 bases, with 14 bases spanning the gap. Germline assignment: CDR1 MGHRA and CDR2 YSYEKL. This chain's CDR3 is CASSQEGGLTADTQYF. CDR3 coding DNA: TGCGCCAGCAGCCAAGAGGGGGGATTGACTGCAGATACGCAGTATTTT.

The chain carries TRBV5-6 and TRBJ2-7; possible D gene TRBD2, 7 bases. The CDR3 has 14 amino acids. Trimming shortened V by 7 bases and J by 2 bases, and 16 bases separated the two germline ends. The germline gives CDR1 SGHDT, CDR2 YYEEEE. CDR3 in DNA: TGTGCCAGCTCCGGCGCGGGGGACACCTACGAGCAGTACTTC. Protein sequence: CASSGAGDTYEQYF.

J is TRBJ2-5 and V is TRBV6-5; 7 bases match TRBD1. With V trimmed by 6 bases and J by 2 bases, 3 bases remained unmatched. Germline V lookup: CDR1 MNHEY, CDR2 SVGAGI. CDR3 length: 13 amino acids. The DNA for the CDR3 is TGTGCCAGCAGCCCGGACAGGCAAGAGACCCAGTACTTC. Translating it yields CASSPDRQETQYF.

The rearrangement joins TRBV27 to TRBJ2-2; 8 bases map to TRBD1. J lost 6 bases, V lost 3 bases, and 15 bases had no gene match. The germline CDR1 and CDR2 sequences are MNHEY and SMNVEV (reference sequence). The CDR3 loop spans 18 amino acids. The CDR3 protein is CASSLSLAGDRSSGELFF. The CDR3 DNA reads TGTGCCAGCAGTTTGTCTTTGGCAGGGGACAGGTCCTCCGGGGAGCTGTTTTTT.

The chain combines TRBV5-1 with TRBJ2-1; D perhaps matches TRBD1 (6 bases). The CDR3 consists of 15 residues. Germline V lookup: CDR1 SGHRS, CDR2 YFSETQ. V was clipped by 0 bases and J by 7 bases, with 14 bases between them. CDR3 nucleotide sequence: TGCGCCAGCAGCTTGGCAGGGGCCTTAGGAAATGAGCAGTTCTTC. Translation gives CASSLAGALGNEQFF.

This clone was counted once. CDR3 bases: TGTGCCAGTACGGCTGTAGACAGGGTAGAGGAAAAACTGTTTTTT. Translated, it gives CASTAVDRVEEKLFF. V is TRBV25-1 and J is TRBJ1-4; 7 bases line up with TRBD1. CDR3 length equals 15 residues. V was pared by 9 bases and J by 8 bases, with 15 bases of the junction left unmatched. Germline loops: CDR1 MGHDK, CDR2 SYGVNS.

The V gene is TRBV10-3, the J gene TRBJ2-5; 7 bases map to TRBD2. J lost 2 bases, V lost 2 bases, and 8 bases had no gene match. The CDR3 totals 16 residues. Germline CDR1 reads ENHRY; CDR2 reads SYGVKD. The DNA for the CDR3 is TGTGCCATCAGTGAGGCCTCCCTAGCGGCGCAAGAGACCCAGTACTTC. Amino acid sequence: CAISEASLAAQETQYF.

The chain links TRBV6-1 to TRBJ2-7, with D possibly matching TRBD1 (6 bases). The CDR3 is made up of 14 amino acids. The germline CDR1 and CDR2 sequences are MNHNS and SASEGT. V was clipped by 4 bases and J by 4 bases, with 14 bases between them. CDR3 residues: CASSGSGARYEQYF. CDR3 bases: TGTGCCAGCAGTGGTTCAGGGGCCCGTTACGAGCAGTACTTC.

This clone has more than one count but fewer than ten. V and J are TRBV25-1 and TRBJ1-4, with 9 bases aligning to TRBD1. From germline, CDR1 is MGHDK and CDR2 SYGVNS. This CDR3 comprises 12 residues. CDR3 sequence: CATGTGNEKLFF. Here the CDR3 DNA reads TGTGCAACCGGGACAGGGAATGAAAAACTGTTTTTT.

The chain links TRBV28 to TRBJ1-2; no firm D call. CDR1 and CDR2 (germline): MDHEN, SYDVKM. The CDR3 sequence is 15 residues long. Trimming pared 6 bases from V and 7 bases from J, leaving 21 bases between. CDR3 nucleotide sequence: TGTGCCAGCAGGCAACTCAGGCTGGAATCAGGTGGCTACACCTTC. This sequence encodes CASRQLRLESGGYTF.

In its sample, this clone was seen a few times. Other nucleotide sequences in the sample specify the same CDR3. The gene calls are TRBV5-1 and TRBJ2-5, with TRBD1 matching 9 bases. The length of the CDR3 is 14 residues. The V segment lost 3 bases and the J segment 4 bases; nucleotides outside the gene matches: 4. Germline assignment: CDR1 SGHRS and CDR2 YFSETQ. CDR3 sequence reads: CASSSTGGAETQYF. Written as DNA, the CDR3 is TGCGCCAGCAGCTCCACAGGGGGCGCAGAGACCCAGTACTTC.

This clone was seen a few times. The chain has TRBV2 and TRBJ2-3, with 9 bases that match TRBD2. Germline V gene data show CDR1 as SNHLY and CDR2 as FYNNEI. After removal of 3 bases from V and 2 bases from J, the junction contained 6 bases not matched to a gene. The CDR3 spans 16 residues. The CDR3 coding sequence is TGTGCCAGCAGTGAGCGCCCTAGCGGGGCCACAGATACGCAGTATTTT. Translating it yields CASSERPSGATDTQYF.

The genes are TRBV9 and TRBJ1-1; weak D call: TRBD1 (6 bases). The germline V gene has CDR1 SGDLS and CDR2 YYNGEE. With 2 bases removed from V and 3 bases from J, the gap between germline ends came to 14 bases. CDR3 size: 15 residues. The chain's CDR3 is CASSVGSNRDTEAFF. CDR3 nucleotides: TGTGCCAGCAGCGTCGGGTCTAACAGGGACACTGAAGCTTTCTTT. Filled out from reference TRBV9 and TRBJ1-1, the complete variable domain reads DSGVTQTPKHLITATGQRVTLRCSPRSGDLSVYWYQQSLDQGLQFLIQYYNGEERAKGNILERFSAQQFPDLHSELNLSSLELGDSALYFCASSVGSNRDTEAFFGQGTRLTVV.

The V call is TRBV6-1, the J call TRBJ2-7; weak D call: TRBD1 (5 bases). The V gene lost 1 base and the J gene lost 1 base, with 8 bases spanning the gap. Germline V gene lookup returns CDR1 MNHNS and CDR2 SASEGT. The length of the CDR3 is 14 residues. This CDR3 is CASSEVTGSYEQYF. The DNA for the CDR3 is TGTGCCAGCAGTGAAGTCACAGGATCCTACGAGCAGTACTTC.

The chain has TRBV30 and TRBJ1-3; TRBD1 matches at 9 bases. Germline lookup yields CDR1 GTSNPN and CDR2 SVGIG (reference sequence). The CDR3 spans 16 residues. Losses at the gene ends were 5 bases for V and 1 base for J; bases not matched to a gene: 9. The CDR3 sequence is CAWDLGTGSSGNTIYF. The CDR3 nucleotides read TGTGCCTGGGATCTCGGGACAGGGTCATCTGGAAACACCATATATTTT.

CDR3 loop: CASSPQAGGPVGELFF. In DNA, the CDR3 is TGTGCCAGCAGCCCCCAAGCGGGGGGGCCCGTCGGGGAGCTGTTTTTT. V is TRBV7-9 and J is TRBJ2-2, with 10 bases matching TRBD2. Trimming took 5 bases from V and 7 from J; bases not matched to a gene: 10. CDR3 length: 16 amino acids. CDR1 is SEHNR and CDR2 is FQNEAQ in the germline V gene (reference sequence).

This chain joins TRBV5-1 and TRBJ1-4; D not certain. V gave up 0 bases and J gave up 3 bases, with 6 bases separating them. The CDR3 is made up of 14 amino acids. Germline V lookup: CDR1 SGHRS, CDR2 YFSETQ. The CDR3 region has the DNA TGCGCCAGCAGCTTGGTGGACTCTAATGAAAAACTGTTTTTT. Amino acid sequence: CASSLVDSNEKLFF.

Note on this clone: The junction and the germline gene differ at one end; a read error may be behind it. V gene TRBV7-9 combines with J gene TRBJ1-1; no firm D call. CDR1 is SEHNR and CDR2 is FQNEAQ in the germline V gene (reference sequence). This CDR3 has 14 residues. The CDR3 sequence: CSSSSIGGSTEAFF. CDR3 nucleotides: TGTTCCAGCAGCTCGATAGGAGGGTCCACTGAAGCTTTCTTT. The full variable domain, with the rest looked up from reference TRBV7-9 and TRBJ1-1, is DTGVSQNPRHKITKRGQNVTFRCDPISEHNRLYWYRQTLGQGPEFLTYFQNEAQLEKSRLLSDRFSAERPKGSFSTLEIQRTEQGDSAMYLCSSSSIGGSTEAFFGQGTRLTVV.

The rearrangement uses TRBV4-3 and TRBJ1-2; 9 positions agree with TRBD1. Per the germline V gene, CDR1 is LGHNA and CDR2 is YSLEER. V shed 0 bases and J 4 bases; nucleotides not matched to a gene: 12. The CDR3 contains 18 residues. The CDR3 sequence is CASSQERGDRDPTYGYTF. CDR3 DNA sequence: TGCGCCAGCAGCCAAGAAAGGGGGGACAGGGACCCCACCTATGGCTACACCTTC.